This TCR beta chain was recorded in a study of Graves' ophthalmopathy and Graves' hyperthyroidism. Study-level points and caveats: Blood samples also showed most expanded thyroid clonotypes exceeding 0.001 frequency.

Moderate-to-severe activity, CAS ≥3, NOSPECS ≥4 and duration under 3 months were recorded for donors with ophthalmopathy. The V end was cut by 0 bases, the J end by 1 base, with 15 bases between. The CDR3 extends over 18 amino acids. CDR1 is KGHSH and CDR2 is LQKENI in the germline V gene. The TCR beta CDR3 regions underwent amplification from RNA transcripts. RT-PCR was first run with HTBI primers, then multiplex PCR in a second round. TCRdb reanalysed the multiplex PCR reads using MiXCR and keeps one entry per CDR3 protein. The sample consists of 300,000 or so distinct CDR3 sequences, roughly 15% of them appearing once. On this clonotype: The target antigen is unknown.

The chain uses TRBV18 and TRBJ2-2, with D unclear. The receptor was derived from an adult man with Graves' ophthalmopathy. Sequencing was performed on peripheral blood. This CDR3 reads CASSPPSASLGNTGELFF. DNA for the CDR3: TGTGCCAGCTCACCACCGTCGGCCAGCTTAGGGAACACCGGGGAGCTGTTTTTT.